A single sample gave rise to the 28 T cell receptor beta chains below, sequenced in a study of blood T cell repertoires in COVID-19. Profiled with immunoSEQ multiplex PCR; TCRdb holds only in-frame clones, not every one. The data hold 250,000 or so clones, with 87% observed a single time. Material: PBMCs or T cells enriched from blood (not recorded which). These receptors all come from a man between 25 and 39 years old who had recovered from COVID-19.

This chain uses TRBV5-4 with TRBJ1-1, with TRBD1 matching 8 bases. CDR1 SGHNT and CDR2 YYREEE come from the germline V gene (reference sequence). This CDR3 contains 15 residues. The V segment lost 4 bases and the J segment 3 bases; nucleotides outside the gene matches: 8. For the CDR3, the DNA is TGTGCCAGCAGCCTCCGGACAGGGATCCACACTGAAGCTTTCTTT. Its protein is CASSLRTGIHTEAFF.

The CDR3 region has the DNA TGTGCCAGCAGTTACACTAGCGGGGAATACAATGAGCAGTTCTTC. Residues: CASSYTSGEYNEQFF. The V and J genes are TRBV6-5 and TRBJ2-1; 10 bases match TRBD2. The junction had 2 bases not matched to a gene; V was cut back by 2 bases and J by 4 bases. Germline CDR1 and CDR2: MNHEY and SVGAGI. The CDR3 is made up of 15 amino acids.

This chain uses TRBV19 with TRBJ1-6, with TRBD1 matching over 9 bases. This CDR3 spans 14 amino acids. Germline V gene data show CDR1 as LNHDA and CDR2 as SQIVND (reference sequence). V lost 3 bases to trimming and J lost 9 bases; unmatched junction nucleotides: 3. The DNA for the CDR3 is TGTGCCAGTAGTATGACAGGGGGAAGTTCACCCCTCCACTTT. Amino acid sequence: CASSMTGGSSPLHF.

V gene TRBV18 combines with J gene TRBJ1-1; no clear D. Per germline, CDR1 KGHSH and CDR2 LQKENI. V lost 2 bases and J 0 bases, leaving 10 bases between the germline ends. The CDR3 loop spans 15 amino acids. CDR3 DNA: TGTGCCAGCTCACCAGGAGGATCTATGAACACTGAAGCTTTCTTT. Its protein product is CASSPGGSMNTEAFF.

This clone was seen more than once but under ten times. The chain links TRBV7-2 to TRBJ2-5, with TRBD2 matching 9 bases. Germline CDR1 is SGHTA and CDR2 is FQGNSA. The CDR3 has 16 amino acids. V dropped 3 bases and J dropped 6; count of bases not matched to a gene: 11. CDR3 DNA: TGTGCCAGCAGCTTTCCATCCCTAGCGGGAATGAAGACCCAGTACTTC. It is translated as CASSFPSLAGMKTQYF.

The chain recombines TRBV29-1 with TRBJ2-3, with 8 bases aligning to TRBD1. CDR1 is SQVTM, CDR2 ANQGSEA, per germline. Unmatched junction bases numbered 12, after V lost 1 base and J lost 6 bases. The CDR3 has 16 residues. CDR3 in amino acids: CSVEGEAAGGSDTQYF. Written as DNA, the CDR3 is TGCAGCGTTGAAGGTGAAGCGGCAGGGGGCAGCGATACGCAGTATTTT.

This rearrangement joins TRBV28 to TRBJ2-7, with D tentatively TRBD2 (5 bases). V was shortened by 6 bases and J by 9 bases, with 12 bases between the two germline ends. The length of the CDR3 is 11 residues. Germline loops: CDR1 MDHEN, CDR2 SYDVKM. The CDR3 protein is CASRSGLGQYF. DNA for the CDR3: TGTGCCAGCAGATCCGGACTCGGGCAGTACTTC.

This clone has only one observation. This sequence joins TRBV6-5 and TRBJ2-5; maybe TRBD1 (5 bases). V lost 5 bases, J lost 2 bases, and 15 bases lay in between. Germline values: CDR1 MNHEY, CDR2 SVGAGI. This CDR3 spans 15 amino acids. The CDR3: CASSPDRAQQETQYF. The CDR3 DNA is TGTGCCAGCAGTCCTGACAGAGCTCAGCAAGAGACCCAGTACTTC.

CDR3 in amino acids: CASSSQVGGYTF. DNA for the CDR3: TGTGCCAGCAGTTCACAGGTTGGTGGCTACACCTTC. The chain employs TRBV5-4 and TRBJ1-2, with D possibly TRBD1 on 5 matching bases. This CDR3 contains 12 residues. V was trimmed by 5 bases and J by 7 bases, leaving 12 bases between them. Germline CDR1 SGHNT, CDR2 YYREEE (reference sequence).

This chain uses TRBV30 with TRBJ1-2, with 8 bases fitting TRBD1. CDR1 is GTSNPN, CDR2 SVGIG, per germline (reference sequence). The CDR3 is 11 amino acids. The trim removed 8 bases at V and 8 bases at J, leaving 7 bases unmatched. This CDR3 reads CATQGVFGYTF. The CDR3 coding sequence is TGTGCCACACAGGGGGTGTTCGGCTACACCTTC.

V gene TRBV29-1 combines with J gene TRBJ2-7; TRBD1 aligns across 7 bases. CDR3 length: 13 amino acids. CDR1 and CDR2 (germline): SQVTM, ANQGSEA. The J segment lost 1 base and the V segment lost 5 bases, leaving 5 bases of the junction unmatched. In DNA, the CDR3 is TGCAGCGTTAGAGACAGGGAATCCTACGAGCAGTACTTC. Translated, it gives CSVRDRESYEQYF.

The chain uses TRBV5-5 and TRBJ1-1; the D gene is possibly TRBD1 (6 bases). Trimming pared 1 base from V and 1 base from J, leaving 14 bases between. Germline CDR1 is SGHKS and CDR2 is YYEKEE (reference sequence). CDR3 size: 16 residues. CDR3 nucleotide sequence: TGTGCCAGCAGCTTGCGGTATCAGGGGACGAACACTGAAGCTTTCTTT. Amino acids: CASSLRYQGTNTEAFF.

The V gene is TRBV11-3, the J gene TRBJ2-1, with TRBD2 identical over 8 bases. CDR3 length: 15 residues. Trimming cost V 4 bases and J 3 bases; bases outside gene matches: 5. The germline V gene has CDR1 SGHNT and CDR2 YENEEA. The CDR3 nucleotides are TGTGCCAGCAGCTCGGGGACTAGTGGCTACAATGAGCAGTTCTTC. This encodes CASSSGTSGYNEQFF.

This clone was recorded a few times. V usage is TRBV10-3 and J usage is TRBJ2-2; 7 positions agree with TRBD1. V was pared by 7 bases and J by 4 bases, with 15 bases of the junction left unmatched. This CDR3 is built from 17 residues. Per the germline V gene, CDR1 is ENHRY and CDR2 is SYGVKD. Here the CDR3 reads CAIKNNLRQGGTGELFF. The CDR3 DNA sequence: TGTGCCATCAAAAACAACTTGAGACAGGGCGGCACCGGGGAGCTGTTTTTT.

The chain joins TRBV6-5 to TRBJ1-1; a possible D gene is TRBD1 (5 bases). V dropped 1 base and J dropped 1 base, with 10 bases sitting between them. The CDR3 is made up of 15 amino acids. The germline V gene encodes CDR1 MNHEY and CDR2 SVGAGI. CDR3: CASSYWGVGNTEAFF. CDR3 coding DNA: TGTGCCAGCAGTTACTGGGGGGTAGGGAACACTGAAGCTTTCTTT.

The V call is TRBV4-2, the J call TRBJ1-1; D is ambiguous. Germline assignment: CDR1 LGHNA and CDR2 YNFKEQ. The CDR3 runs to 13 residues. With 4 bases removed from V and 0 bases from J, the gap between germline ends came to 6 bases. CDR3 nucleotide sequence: TGTGCCAGCAGCCTGGACTTGAACACTGAAGCTTTCTTT. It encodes CASSLDLNTEAFF.

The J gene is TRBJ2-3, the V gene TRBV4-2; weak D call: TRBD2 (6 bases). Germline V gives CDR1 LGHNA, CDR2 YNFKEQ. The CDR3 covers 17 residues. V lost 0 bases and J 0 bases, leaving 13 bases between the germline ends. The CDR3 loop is CASSQEDSGASTDTQYF. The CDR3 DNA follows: TGTGCCAGCAGCCAAGAGGATAGCGGTGCTAGCACAGATACGCAGTATTTT.

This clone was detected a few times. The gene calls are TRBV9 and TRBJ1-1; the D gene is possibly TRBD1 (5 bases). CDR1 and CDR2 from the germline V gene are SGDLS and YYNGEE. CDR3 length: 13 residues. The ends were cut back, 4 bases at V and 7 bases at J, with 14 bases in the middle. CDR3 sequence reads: CASSFGQRGEAFF. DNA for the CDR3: TGTGCCAGCAGCTTTGGACAAAGGGGTGAAGCTTTCTTT. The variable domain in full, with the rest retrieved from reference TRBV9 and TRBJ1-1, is DSGVTQTPKHLITATGQRVTLRCSPRSGDLSVYWYQQSLDQGLQFLIQYYNGEERAKGNILERFSAQQFPDLHSELNLSSLELGDSALYFCASSFGQRGEAFFGQGTRLTVV.

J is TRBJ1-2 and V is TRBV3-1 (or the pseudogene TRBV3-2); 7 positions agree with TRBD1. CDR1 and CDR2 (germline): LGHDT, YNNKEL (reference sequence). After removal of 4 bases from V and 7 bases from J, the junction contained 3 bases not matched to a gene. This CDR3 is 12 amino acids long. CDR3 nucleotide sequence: TGTGCCAGCAGCCCCCAGGGGGGTGGCTACACCTTC. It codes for CASSPQGGGYTF.

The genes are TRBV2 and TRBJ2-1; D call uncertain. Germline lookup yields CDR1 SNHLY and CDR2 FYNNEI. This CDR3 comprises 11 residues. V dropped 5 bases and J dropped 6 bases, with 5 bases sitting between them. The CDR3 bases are TGTGCCAGCAGTCCCCGCAATGAGCAGTTCTTC. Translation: CASSPRNEQFF.

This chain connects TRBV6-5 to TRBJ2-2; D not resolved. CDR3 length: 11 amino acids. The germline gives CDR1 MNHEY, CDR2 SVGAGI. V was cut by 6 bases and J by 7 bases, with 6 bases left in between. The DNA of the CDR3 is TGTGCCAGCAGGTCTAACGGGGAGCTGTTTTTT. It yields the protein CASRSNGELFF.

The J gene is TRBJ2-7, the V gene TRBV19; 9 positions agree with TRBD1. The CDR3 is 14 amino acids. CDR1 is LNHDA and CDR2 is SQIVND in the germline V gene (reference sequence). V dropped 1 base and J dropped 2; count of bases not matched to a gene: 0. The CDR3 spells CASSIGTGAYEQYF. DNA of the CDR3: TGTGCCAGTAGTATAGGGACAGGGGCCTACGAGCAGTACTTC.

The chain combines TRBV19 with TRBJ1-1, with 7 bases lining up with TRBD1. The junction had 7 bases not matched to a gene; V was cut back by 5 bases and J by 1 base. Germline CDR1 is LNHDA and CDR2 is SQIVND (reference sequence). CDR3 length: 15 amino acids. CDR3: CASSPWDRENTEAFF. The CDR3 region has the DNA TGTGCCAGTAGTCCTTGGGACAGAGAGAACACTGAAGCTTTCTTT. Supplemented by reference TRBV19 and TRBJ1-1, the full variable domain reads DGGITQSPKYLFRKEGQNVTLSCEQNLNHDAMYWYRQDPGQGLRLIYYSQIVNDFQKGDIAEGYSVSREKKESFPLTVTSAQKNPTAFYLCASSPWDRENTEAFFGQGTRLTVV.

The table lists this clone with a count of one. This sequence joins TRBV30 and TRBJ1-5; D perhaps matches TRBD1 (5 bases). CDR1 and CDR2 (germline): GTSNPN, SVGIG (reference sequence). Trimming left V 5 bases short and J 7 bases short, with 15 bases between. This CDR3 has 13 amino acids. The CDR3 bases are TGTGCCTGGGGCTCGGCGGGGCTACAGCCCCAGCATTTT. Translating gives CAWGSAGLQPQHF.

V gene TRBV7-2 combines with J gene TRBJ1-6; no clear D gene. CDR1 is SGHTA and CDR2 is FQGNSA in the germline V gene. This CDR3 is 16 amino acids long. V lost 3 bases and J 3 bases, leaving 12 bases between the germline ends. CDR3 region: CASSLWGGFYNSPLHF. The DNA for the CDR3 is TGTGCCAGCAGCTTGTGGGGAGGATTCTATAATTCACCCCTCCACTTT.

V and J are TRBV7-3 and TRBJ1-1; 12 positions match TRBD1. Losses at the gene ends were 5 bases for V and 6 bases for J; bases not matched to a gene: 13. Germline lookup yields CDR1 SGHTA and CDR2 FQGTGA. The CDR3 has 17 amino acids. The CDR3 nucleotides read TGTGCCAGCAGCGACCCCCCGGGGACAGGGGGCCAGGCTGAAGCTTTCTTT. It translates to CASSDPPGTGGQAEAFF. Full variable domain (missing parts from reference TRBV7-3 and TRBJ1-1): GAGVSQTPSNKVTEKGKYVELRCDPISGHTALYWYRQSLGQGPEFLIYFQGTGAADDSGLPNDRFFAVRPEGSVSTLKIQRTERGDSAVYLCASSDPPGTGGQAEAFFGQGTRLTVV.

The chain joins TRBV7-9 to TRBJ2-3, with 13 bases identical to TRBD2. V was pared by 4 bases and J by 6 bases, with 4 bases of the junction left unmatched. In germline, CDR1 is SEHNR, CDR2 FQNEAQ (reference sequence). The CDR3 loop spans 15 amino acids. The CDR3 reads CASSSSGLAGDTQYF. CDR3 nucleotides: TGTGCCAGCAGCTCGTCGGGACTAGCGGGGGATACGCAGTATTTT.

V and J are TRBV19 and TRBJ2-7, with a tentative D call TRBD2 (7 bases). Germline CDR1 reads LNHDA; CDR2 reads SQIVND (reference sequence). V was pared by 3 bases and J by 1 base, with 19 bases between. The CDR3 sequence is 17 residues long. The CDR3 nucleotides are TGTGCCAGTAGTATTATGACTACCGGGGGGCGATCCTACGAGCAGTACTTC. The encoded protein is CASSIMTTGGRSYEQYF.